Sequencing of this TCR beta chain was carried out in a study of Ad26.COV2.S vaccination and SARS-CoV-2 variants. Study-level information: Trial arm assignment for the donor was COV1001 Ad26.COV2.S.

The CDR3 has 16 residues. CDR1 and CDR2 (germline): SEHNR, FQNEAQ (reference sequence). Between the trimmed V and J ends, which lost 7 bases and 4 bases, there was a span of 21 bases. Specified treatment: roughly 18 received Ad26.COV2.S at low or high dose, single or two shots; several received placebo; per-sample allocation not given. At day 63 after the first vaccine or placebo injection, samples were drawn. Ad26 vector vaccine expressed Wuhan-strain SARS-CoV-2 spike. Whole-study findings and limits: Once vaccination had occurred, spike-specific CD8+ and CD4+ T cell responses reportedly showed substantial breadth. While placebo recipients had lower spike-specific TCR breadth, vaccine recipients had more.

Turning to this clone: The antigen is unknown.

Profiled with immunoSEQ multiplex PCR; TCRdb holds only in-frame clones, not every one. The sample contains over 400,000 clones, about nine tenths of which appear only once. The specimen comprised peripheral blood, sampled in a trial of Ad26.COV2.S vaccine versus placebo. The genes are TRBV7-9 and TRBJ2-3, with D perhaps matching TRBD1 or TRBD2 (5 bases each). The source is a person aged 18 to 59 who received the Ad26.COV2.S COVID-19 vaccine or a placebo. The CDR3 bases are TGTGCCAGCACCAAGACCGGGACCGCCTCTGCAGATACGCAGTATTTT. Protein product: CASTKTGTASADTQYF.